These T cell receptor beta chains were read from a single sample in a study of radiation and T cells in renal cell carcinoma. Assay: immunoSEQ multiplex PCR; the TCRdb copy retains only in-frame clones and omits some. This table has more than 150,000 clones, approximately 90% appearing once. The material was blood, obtained from a patient whose treatment included radiotherapy and nephrectomy. The source of these receptors is a woman aged 45-60 years with renal cell carcinoma. Both conserved end residues are part of each CDR3. The order of the fields is V gene, clone size, CDR3 length, J gene, D gene, CDR3 DNA, CDR3 protein. The D gene is left open where the match is weak. Clone size is shown for a subset of rows, as once, few, many or a class of expanded clone.

TRBV6-1	NA	15	TRBJ2-1	TRBD1	TGTGCCAGCAGTGAAGAGGCAGGGGGCTACAATGAGCAGTTCTTC	CASSEEAGGYNEQFF
TRBV7-2	NA	14	TRBJ2-7	NA	TGTGCCAGCAGCTCGGTGGGGGTCTCCTACGAGCAGTACTTC	CASSSVGVSYEQYF
TRBV5-1	NA	16	TRBJ1-4	NA	TGCGCCAGCAGCTTGGCACAGGGAGGGGGAAATGAAAAACTGTTTTTT	CASSLAQGGGNEKLFF
TRBV6-1	once	15	TRBJ2-7	TRBD1	TGTGCCAGCAGGAACACAGGGGTGAGCTCCTACGAGCAGTACTTC	CASRNTGVSSYEQYF
TRBV6-1	NA	13	TRBJ2-7	NA	TGTGCCAGCAGTGAAGCGGGAATCGGCGAGCAGTACTTC	CASSEAGIGEQYF
TRBV11-2	NA	15	TRBJ1-4	TRBD1	TGTGCCAGCAGCCCGGACAGGGGAACTAATGAAAAACTGTTTTTT	CASSPDRGTNEKLFF
TRBV6-1	NA	14	TRBJ2-1	TRBD2	TGTGCCAGCAGGGAGAGCGGGGGAGGTAATGAGCAGTTCTTC	CASRESGGGNEQFF
TRBV2	NA	15	TRBJ2-7	NA	TGTGCCAGCAGTAAGGGGCTTGGACCAACCTACGAGCAGTACTTC	CASSKGLGPTYEQYF
TRBV18	NA	15	TRBJ2-3	NA	TGTGCCAGCTCCCCGATCAGGGTTGGGTCAGATACGCAGTATTTT	CASSPIRVGSDTQYF
TRBV19	NA	17	TRBJ2-1	TRBD2	TGTGCCAGTAGTCCAAGAAGTACTAGCGGGGGGGTGAATGAGCAGTTCTTC	CASSPRSTSGGVNEQFF
TRBV7-2	once	14	TRBJ2-7	TRBD1	TGTGCCAGTGGGACCGGGACAGGTCTGAGCGAGCAGTACTTC	CASGTGTGLSEQYF
TRBV19	NA	15	TRBJ1-5	NA	TGTGCCAGTTCCATCCAGGCGAATAGCAATCAGCCCCAGCATTTT	CASSIQANSNQPQHF
TRBV19	NA	14	TRBJ2-5	TRBD1	TGTGCCAGTACAACGACAGGGGCGAGCGAGACCCAGTACTTC	CASTTTGASETQYF
TRBV2	NA	13	TRBJ2-3	NA	TGTGCCAGCAGTGATGGGATTACAGATACGCAGTATTTT	CASSDGITDTQYF
TRBV5-6	NA	14	TRBJ2-7	NA	TGTGCCAGCAGCTTCCGGGACGGCTTCTACGAGCAGTACTTC	CASSFRDGFYEQYF
TRBV7-9	NA	13	TRBJ2-1	NA	TGTGCCAGCAGCTTAACGCCCGTCAATGAGCAGTTCTTC	CASSLTPVNEQFF
TRBV5-4	NA	13	TRBJ1-4	NA	TGTGCCAGCAGCTTGGTCGGTTCGGAAAAACTGTTTTTT	CASSLVGSEKLFF
TRBV4-2	NA	17	TRBJ2-1	NA	TGTGCCAGCGCCCCAAGAGGGGGGACAGTAACCTACAATGAGCAGTTCTTC	CASAPRGGTVTYNEQFF
TRBV7-3	NA	15	TRBJ2-2	NA	TGTGCCAGCAGCTACCAGACAGCCAACACCGGGGAGCTGTTTTTT	CASSYQTANTGELFF
TRBV7-9	few	15	TRBJ1-1	NA	TGTGCCAGCAGCTTAGGCAGGGAAGGAATCACTGAAGCTTTCTTT	CASSLGREGITEAFF
TRBV6-1	NA	15	TRBJ2-7	TRBD2	TGTGCCAGCAGTGATCTAGCGGGGAGCTCCTACGAGCAGTACTTC	CASSDLAGSSYEQYF
TRBV6-5	NA	14	TRBJ1-6	TRBD1	TGTGCCAGCAGGGACAGGGGGTGGGGTTCACCCCTCCACTTT	CASRDRGWGSPLHF
TRBV7-9	NA	15	TRBJ1-5	TRBD1	TGTGCCAGCAGCGCCCGAGGGGGCGGCAATCAGCCCCAGCATTTT	CASSARGGGNQPQHF
TRBV25-1	NA	15	TRBJ2-7	NA	TGTGCCAGCAGGACAGACAGCCAATCTGGGGGCGAGCAGTACTTC	CASRTDSQSGGEQYF
TRBV7-9	NA	16	TRBJ2-5	NA	TGTGCCAGCAGCTTAGGGGGGCAGACGTTCCAAGAGACCCAGTACTTC	CASSLGGQTFQETQYF
TRBV6-1	NA	15	TRBJ2-1	TRBD1	TGTGCCAGCAGTGCGGACAGGGCCTCCTACAATGAGCAGTTCTTC	CASSADRASYNEQFF
TRBV2	NA	16	TRBJ1-3	NA	TGTGCCAGCAGTCTTCCAGGAGGACGGGCTGGAAACACCATATATTTT	CASSLPGGRAGNTIYF
TRBV4-1	NA	15	TRBJ1-2	NA	TGCGCCAGCAGCCAAGATCCGGCAGGGAGGTATGGCTACACCTTC	CASSQDPAGRYGYTF
TRBV7-9	NA	12	TRBJ1-4	NA	TGTGCCAGCAGACAAGACAGCGAAAAACTGTTTTTT	CASRQDSEKLFF
TRBV19	NA	15	TRBJ1-2	NA	TGTGCCAGTAGTATCCCAGAGGCGGGTTCAGGAGGCTACACCTTC	CASSIPEAGSGGYTF
TRBV6-6	NA	15	TRBJ2-5	NA	TGTGCCAGCAGTCCCAGACACTTGGGCAAAGAGACCCAGTACTTC	CASSPRHLGKETQYF
TRBV19	NA	11	TRBJ2-5	NA	TGTGCCAGTAGTCCCCAAGAGACCCAGTACTTC	CASSPQETQYF
TRBV7-9	NA	15	TRBJ2-5	TRBD2	TGTGCCAGCAGCTTAGGTCTAGCGGGGGTGGAGACCCAGTACTTC	CASSLGLAGVETQYF
TRBV2	NA	15	TRBJ2-3	NA	TGTGCCAGCAGTGATGAACAAACTAGCACAGATACGCAGTATTTT	CASSDEQTSTDTQYF
TRBV10-3	NA	15	TRBJ1-2	NA	TGTGCCATCAGTGATAAGGACGAGGCTAACTATGGCTACACCTTC	CAISDKDEANYGYTF
TRBV5-1	NA	16	TRBJ2-1	TRBD2	TGCGCCAGCAGCTTGCTTACTAGCGGGGGGTACAATGAGCAGTTCTTC	CASSLLTSGGYNEQFF
TRBV7-2	NA	16	TRBJ2-3	TRBD2	TGTGCCAGCAGCGCGGGACTAGCGAGTGGTGGAGATACGCAGTATTTT	CASSAGLASGGDTQYF
TRBV4-3	NA	16	TRBJ1-1	NA	TGCGCCAGCAGCCAAGATCTGGTAGGGGTGGCCACTGAAGCTTTCTTT	CASSQDLVGVATEAFF
TRBV2	NA	14	TRBJ1-5	TRBD1	TGTGCCAGTACAGGGGGCCGGAGCAATCAGCCCCAGCATTTT	CASTGGRSNQPQHF
TRBV15	NA	16	TRBJ1-2	TRBD1	TGTGCCACCAGCAGAGGGGCAGGGGGCTTGAACTATGGCTACACCTTC	CATSRGAGGLNYGYTF
TRBV7-6	NA	19	TRBJ2-6	TRBD1	TGTGCCAGCAGCTCCCGATCTGGACAGGGGGCGGCTGGGGCCAACGTCCTGACTTTC	CASSSRSGQGAAGANVLTF
TRBV6-5	NA	13	TRBJ2-7	NA	TGTGCCAGCAGTCCGTACTACAGGTCCGAGCAGTACTTC	CASSPYYRSEQYF
TRBV5-5	NA	14	TRBJ2-2	TRBD1	TGTGCCAGCAGCACGGGACAGTTAACCGGGGAGCTGTTTTTT	CASSTGQLTGELFF
TRBV5-6	NA	13	TRBJ2-7	NA	TGTGCCAGCAGCTTTTGGTCGGGGAACGAGCAGTACTTC	CASSFWSGNEQYF
TRBV13	NA	15	TRBJ2-3	TRBD2	TGTGCCAGCAGCTTAGCGCAGTCCGGGGGGGATACGCAGTATTTT	CASSLAQSGGDTQYF
TRBV2	NA	17	TRBJ2-1	TRBD2	TGTGCCAGCAGTAAGGGACTAGCGGGGGGCTACCTGTGGGAGCAGTTCTTC	CASSKGLAGGYLWEQFF
TRBV5-3	NA	14	TRBJ1-2	NA	TGTGCCAGAAGCTCTACAGGGCCCTCCTATGGCTACACCTTC	CARSSTGPSYGYTF
TRBV10-2	NA	14	TRBJ1-1	TRBD1	TGCGCCAGCAGGGGACAGGGGGCGAACACTGAAGCTTTCTTT	CASRGQGANTEAFF
TRBV5-1	NA	15	TRBJ2-7	NA	TGCGCCAGCAGACGGTTCGGGACCGAGACCTACGAGCAGTACTTC	CASRRFGTETYEQYF
TRBV10-3	once	14	TRBJ2-2	NA	TGTGCCATCAGTTTAAACCTTGACACCGGGGAGCTGTTTTTT	CAISLNLDTGELFF
TRBV6-5	few	13	TRBJ1-1	NA	TGTGCCAGCAGGGAGGACAGTTCCACTGAAGCTTTCTTT	CASREDSSTEAFF
TRBV7-2	NA	15	TRBJ2-2	NA	TGTGCCAGCAGCTTACAGGGATCGGGTACCGGGGAGCTGTTTTTT	CASSLQGSGTGELFF